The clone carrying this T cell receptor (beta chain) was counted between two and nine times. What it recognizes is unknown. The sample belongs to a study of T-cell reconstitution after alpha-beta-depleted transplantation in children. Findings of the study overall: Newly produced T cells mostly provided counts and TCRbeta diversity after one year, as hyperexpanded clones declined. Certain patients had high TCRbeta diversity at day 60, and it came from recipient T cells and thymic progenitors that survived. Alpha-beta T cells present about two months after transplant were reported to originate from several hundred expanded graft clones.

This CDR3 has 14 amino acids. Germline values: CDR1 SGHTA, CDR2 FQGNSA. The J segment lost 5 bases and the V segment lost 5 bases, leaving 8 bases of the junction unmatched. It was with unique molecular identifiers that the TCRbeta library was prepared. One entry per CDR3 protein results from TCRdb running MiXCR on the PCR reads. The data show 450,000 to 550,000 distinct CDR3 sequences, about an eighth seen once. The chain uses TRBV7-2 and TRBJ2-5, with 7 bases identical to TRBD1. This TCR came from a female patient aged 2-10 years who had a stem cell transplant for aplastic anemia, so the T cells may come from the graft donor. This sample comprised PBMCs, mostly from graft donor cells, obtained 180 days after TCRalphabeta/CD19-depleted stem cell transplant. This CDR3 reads CASSVKGATETQYF. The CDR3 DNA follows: TGTGCCAGCAGCGTCAAGGGGGCAACTGAGACCCAGTACTTC.